The 6 T cell receptor beta chains listed next were all sequenced from one sample in a study of blood T cell repertoires in COVID-19. Profiling relied on immunoSEQ multiplex PCR, and the TCRdb table lists in-frame clones only, not all of them. Of around 96,000 clones listed, roughly 95% are singletons. The specimen sequenced was peripheral blood. These receptors were taken from a human donor with active COVID-19. The donor label of this sample is uncertain.

The chain joins TRBV29-1 to TRBJ2-2; 7 nucleotides agree with TRBD2. After removal of 4 bases from V and 2 bases from J, the junction contained 4 bases not matched to a gene. CDR1 is SQVTM and CDR2 is ANQGSEA in the germline V gene. CDR3 length equals 14 residues. Here the CDR3 reads CSVGGGDNTGELFF. The CDR3 DNA is TGCAGCGTTGGGGGGGGTGACAACACCGGGGAGCTGTTTTTT.

The V call is TRBV5-1, the J call TRBJ2-7; TRBD2 matches 11 bases. Unmatched junction bases numbered 4, after V lost 5 bases and J lost 0 bases. The germline CDR1 and CDR2 sequences are SGHRS and YFSETQ. The CDR3 totals 15 residues. The CDR3 reads CASSSGTSGSYEQYF. For the CDR3, the DNA is TGCGCCAGCAGTTCCGGGACTAGCGGCTCCTACGAGCAGTACTTC.

The chain recombines TRBV4-1 with TRBJ2-7; 9 bases align to TRBD2. This CDR3 has 15 residues. Germline CDR1 MGHRA, CDR2 YSYEKL. The V gene end was trimmed by 3 bases and the J gene end by 5 bases; junction bases not matched to a gene: 8. CDR3 coding DNA: TGCGCCAGCAGCCATCAAGCGGGGGGCGGGAACGAGCAGTACTTC. Translation: CASSHQAGGGNEQYF.

The chain recombines TRBV4-1 with TRBJ2-7; the match to TRBD1 covers 9 bases. Germline lookup yields CDR1 MGHRA and CDR2 YSYEKL. CDR3 length: 14 residues. V lost 3 bases and J lost 4; bases outside the gene matches: 4. CDR3 bases: TGCGCCAGCAGCCAGGGACAGGGATCTTACGAGCAGTACTTC. The encoded protein is CASSQGQGSYEQYF.

The chain joins TRBV7-2 to TRBJ2-7; maybe TRBD1 (6 bases). Trimming shortened V by 4 bases and J by 4 bases, and 14 bases separated the two germline ends. This CDR3 is 14 amino acids long. CDR1 is SGHTA and CDR2 is FQGNSA in the germline V gene. As DNA, the CDR3 is TGTGCCAGCAGCTCCCAACAGGGTTGGTACGAGCAGTACTTC. This translates into CASSSQQGWYEQYF.

This chain links TRBV19 with TRBJ2-5; no definite D call. Trimming pared 7 bases from V and 2 bases from J, leaving 5 bases between. The CDR3 loop spans 11 amino acids. Germline CDR1 is LNHDA and CDR2 is SQIVND (reference sequence). CDR3 region: CASKLQETQYF. The CDR3 DNA follows: TGTGCCAGTAAATTACAAGAGACCCAGTACTTC.